The clone carrying this TCR beta chain occurred once. Its antigen is not known. The assay was immunoSEQ multiplex PCR, and TCRdb's table has in-frame clones only and misses some. Among roughly 90,000 clones listed, about 93% were seen once. The sample is drawn from a study of cytomegalovirus exposure and HLA in healthy donors. Study-wide points: Subsequent analysis found a tendency for first-cohort TCR clusters to co-occur within the 95 to 150 validation repertoires.

CDR3 length equals 16 residues. Germline values: CDR1 MNHEY, CDR2 SMNVEV (reference sequence). Deletions cut 5 bases from V and 2 bases from J, with 16 bases between. The sequenced sample was PBMCs. The genes are TRBV27 and TRBJ2-1; TRBD1 is a possible D gene (5 bases). The receptor comes from a woman in her 30s in good health and CMV-seropositive. This CDR3 reads CASSHRRLPAYNEQFF. Here the CDR3 DNA reads TGTGCCAGCAGTCACAGGCGGCTCCCCGCCTACAATGAGCAGTTCTTC.